Below, 21 T cell receptor beta chains from the same sample are listed, as sequenced in a study of CD8 T cells in Susac syndrome. Random-hexamer reverse transcription was applied to about 0.45 to 1 ug RNA. TCRdb reprocessed the immunoSEQ multiplex PCR reads with MiXCR, giving one entry per CDR3 protein. This sample has about 150,000 distinct CDR3 sequences, with nearly 97% found just once. Sequenced material: CD8+ T cells from PBMCs. The source of these receptors is a human donor with multiple sclerosis.

This rearrangement joins TRBV5-6 to TRBJ2-3, with TRBD1 as a possible D gene (6 bases). The germline V and J ends were trimmed by 2 bases and 0 bases, with 13 bases remaining between them. The CDR3 contains 16 residues. Germline V gene sequence: CDR1 SGHDT, CDR2 YYEEEE. The CDR3 spells CASSLGGGPSTDTQYF. The CDR3 DNA reads as TGTGCCAGCAGCTTAGGTGGGGGCCCTAGCACAGATACGCAGTATTTT. The variable domain in full, completed from reference TRBV5-6 and TRBJ2-3, reads DAGVTQSPTHLIKTRGQQVTLRCSPKSGHDTVSWYQQALGQGPQFIFQYYEEEERQRGNFPDRFSGHQFPNYSSELNVNALLLGDSALYLCASSLGGGPSTDTQYFGPGTRLTVL.

The rearrangement joins TRBV5-6 to TRBJ2-7; 9 bases fit TRBD1. Germline trimming cut 3 bases from V and 5 bases from J; bases unmatched to any gene: 9. Germline lookup yields CDR1 SGHDT and CDR2 YYEEEE. The CDR3 is 15 residues long. As DNA, the CDR3 is TGTGCCAGCAGCTCCCCCGGGACAGGGCCCGACGAGCAGTACTTC. Protein product: CASSSPGTGPDEQYF.

This chain links TRBV13 with TRBJ2-7, with unresolved D. The CDR3 spans 13 residues. The V end was cut by 0 bases, the J end by 3 bases, with 6 bases between. In germline, CDR1 is PRHDT, CDR2 FYEKMQ (reference sequence). CDR3 in DNA: TGTGCCAGCAGCTTAGGGGTGGGCTACGAGCAGTACGTC. Its translation is CASSLGVGYEQYV.

The genes are TRBV3-1 and TRBJ1-1; D may be TRBD1 (6 bases). This CDR3 has 14 amino acids. The V end was cut by 4 bases, the J end by 8 bases, with 17 bases between. Germline CDR1 and CDR2: LGHDT and YNNKEL (reference sequence). CDR3 nucleotides: TGTGCCAGCAGCCCACAGGGTATGGGGGGAGAAGCTTTCTTT. This gives the protein CASSPQGMGGEAFF.

J is TRBJ2-3 and V is TRBV7-9; D gene ambiguous. The CDR3 loop spans 13 amino acids. Germline V gene data show CDR1 as SEHNR and CDR2 as FQNEAQ (reference sequence). V shed 7 bases and J shed 2 bases, with 10 bases lying between them. The CDR3 DNA is TGTGCCAGCACCCGGGTCACCACAGATACGCAGTATTTT. It is translated as CASTRVTTDTQYF.

This sequence joins TRBV29-1 and TRBJ1-1; D is possibly TRBD1 (5 bases). Looked up from germline, CDR1 is SQVTM and CDR2 is ANQGSEA. The CDR3 has 12 amino acids. The V gene lost 7 bases and the J gene lost 1 base, with 10 bases spanning the gap. This CDR3 reads CSAPGQNTEAFF. As DNA, the CDR3 is TGCAGCGCCCCGGGGCAGAACACTGAAGCTTTCTTT.

V usage is TRBV3-1 and J usage is TRBJ2-3; D is perhaps TRBD2 (6 bases). The germline V gene has CDR1 LGHDT and CDR2 YNNKEL (reference sequence). The CDR3 length is 17 residues. V lost 0 bases and J lost 4, with 17 bases in between. CDR3: CASSQDFGGILADTQYF. In nucleotides, the CDR3 is TGTGCCAGCAGCCAAGATTTTGGAGGGATTCTAGCAGATACGCAGTATTTT.

The chain links TRBV30 to TRBJ1-1; D gene ambiguous. V was shortened by 0 bases and J by 6 bases, with 8 bases between the two germline ends. CDR1 GTSNPN and CDR2 SVGIG come from the germline V gene (reference sequence). The CDR3 is 12 amino acids. The CDR3 is CAWSVVGSEAFF. The CDR3 bases are TGTGCCTGGAGTGTAGTAGGTTCTGAAGCTTTCTTT.

The rearrangement uses TRBV20-1 and TRBJ1-5; no clear D gene. Per germline, CDR1 DFQATT and CDR2 SNEGSKA (reference sequence). The CDR3 has 14 amino acids. Trimming cost V 0 bases and J 2 bases, with 8 bases left between them. CDR3: CSARDLRGNQPQHF. CDR3 coding DNA: TGCAGTGCTAGAGATCTTAGGGGCAATCAGCCCCAGCATTTT.

The gene calls are TRBV20-1 and TRBJ1-1; the D is unclear. The CDR3 covers 14 residues. The germline gives CDR1 DFQATT, CDR2 SNEGSKA (reference sequence). The V gene lost 6 bases and the J gene lost 0 bases, with 14 bases spanning the gap. CDR3 in amino acids: CSARARVLNTEAFF. As DNA, the CDR3 is TGCAGTGCCCGGGCCCGGGTTCTGAACACTGAAGCTTTCTTT.

The J gene is TRBJ2-7, the V gene TRBV11-2, with 10 bases fitting TRBD1. This CDR3 contains 16 residues. J was trimmed by 3 bases and V by 3 bases; bases with no gene match: 8. Germline CDR1 SGHAT, CDR2 FQNNGV. This CDR3 is CASSLVTGTGDYEQYF. CDR3 coding DNA: TGTGCCAGCAGCTTGGTGACCGGGACAGGGGACTACGAGCAGTACTTC.

This sequence joins TRBV7-9 and TRBJ2-7; D gene uncertain. There are 16 residues in the CDR3. Germline V CDR1 and CDR2: SEHNR, FQNEAQ (reference sequence). V gave up 1 base and J gave up 2 bases, with 15 bases separating them. As DNA, the CDR3 is TGTGCCAGCAGCTTAGGGGCCCCGACCGAGACCTACGAGCAGTACTTC. It is translated as CASSLGAPTETYEQYF.

This clonotype was counted once. The chain links TRBV6-6 to TRBJ2-5; weak D call: TRBD1 (5 bases). The CDR3 has 13 residues. Germline-derived CDR1 and CDR2 are MNHNY and SVGAGI (reference sequence). V was pared by 7 bases and J by 9 bases, with 18 bases between. The DNA for the CDR3 is TGTGCCAGCATCGAGTGGGGTGCAGGGCCCCAGTACTTC. This encodes CASIEWGAGPQYF.

This sequence joins TRBV23-1 and TRBJ1-1; the D gene is possibly TRBD1 (5 bases). TRBV23-1 is an open reading frame whose function is uncertain. The CDR3 spans 14 residues. Trimming took 4 bases from V and 7 from J, leaving 16 bases between them. The CDR3 here is CASSLGVRRGEAFF. CDR3 in DNA: TGCGCCAGCAGTCTGGGAGTTAGGAGGGGTGAAGCTTTCTTT.

The chain has TRBV14 and TRBJ1-2; the D is unclear. CDR1 is SGHDN and CDR2 is FVKESK in the germline V gene. The CDR3 has 14 residues. V was trimmed by 4 bases and J by 2 bases, leaving 11 bases between them. CDR3 protein: CASSPETVNYGYTF. The DNA for the CDR3 is TGTGCCAGCAGCCCAGAGACGGTGAACTATGGCTACACCTTC.

The chain is built from TRBV7-2 and TRBJ2-3; maybe TRBD2 (6 bases). The CDR3 contains 16 residues. Trimming pared 5 bases from V and 6 bases from J, leaving 21 bases between. Germline CDR1 and CDR2: SGHTA and FQGNSA. The chain's CDR3 is CASSPAWGRFTDTQYF. CDR3 sequence (DNA): TGTGCCAGCAGCCCCGCGTGGGGGAGGTTCACGGATACGCAGTATTTT.

V is TRBV9 and J is TRBJ1-2; a possible D gene is TRBD1 (5 bases). Trimming stripped 4 bases from V and 6 bases from J, with 13 bases between. The CDR3 sequence is 13 residues long. CDR1 and CDR2 (germline): SGDLS, YYNGEE. CDR3 region: CASSSTAFHGYTF. The CDR3 coding sequence is TGTGCCAGCAGCTCGACAGCGTTTCATGGCTACACCTTC.

The gene calls are TRBV28 and TRBJ1-5; TRBD1 aligns across 8 bases. The CDR3 is made up of 14 amino acids. The germline CDR1 and CDR2 sequences are MDHEN and SYDVKM. The junction had 12 bases not matched to a gene; V was cut back by 6 bases and J by 11 bases. The DNA for the CDR3 is TGTGCCAGCAGATTAATCGGGACAGGTAGGTCCCAGCATTTT. Translating it yields CASRLIGTGRSQHF.

V is TRBV3-1 and J is TRBJ2-7; D gene unclear. Germline values: CDR1 LGHDT, CDR2 YNNKEL (reference sequence). The V gene lost 0 bases and the J gene lost 4 bases, with 13 bases spanning the gap. This CDR3 contains 15 residues. CDR3 DNA: TGTGCCAGCAGCCAAGAGGCCGACGGACGGTACGAGCAGTACTTC. Translating it yields CASSQEADGRYEQYF.

The chain uses TRBV3-1 and TRBJ1-2; a possible D gene is TRBD1 (5 bases). Germline V CDR1 and CDR2: LGHDT, YNNKEL (reference sequence). Trimming stripped 4 bases from V and 6 bases from J, with 12 bases between. The CDR3 length is 13 residues. The CDR3 sequence is CASSLGTIHGYTF. The CDR3 region has the DNA TGTGCCAGCAGCCTAGGGACGATCCATGGCTACACCTTC.

The rearrangement joins TRBV24-1 to TRBJ2-2; the D gene could be TRBD1 or TRBD2 (5 bases each). This CDR3 is 14 amino acids long. Germline V gene sequence: CDR1 KGHDR, CDR2 SFDVKD. Deletions cut 6 bases from V and 1 base from J, with 8 bases between. The CDR3 region is CATSPGRNTGELFF. The CDR3, as DNA: TGTGCCACCAGTCCGGGACGGAACACCGGGGAGCTGTTTTTT.